A single T cell receptor (beta chain) is shown here with its context. Original processing methods: Nucleated cell counts were estimated from reference gene primer amplification. The data were produced by immunoSEQ multiplex PCR, yet TCRdb's version contains in-frame clones alone and is incomplete. The V and J calls and clone size are taken from that table; D and trimming were inferred from the DNA. The repertoire holds about 100,000 clones, with 88% as singletons. CDR3 length: 15 residues. CDR1 LNHNV and CDR2 YYDKDF come from the germline V gene (reference sequence). Trimming pared 2 bases from V and 6 bases from J, leaving 13 bases between. The sample belongs to a study of blood T cell repertoires in COVID-19. Study-wide context: The United States, Italy and Spain supplied acute and convalescent COVID-19 samples. Nucleic acid was either cDNA or gDNA, and it came from T cells, B-cell-depleted T cells, or PBMCs.

Sample: peripheral blood. This TCR was recovered from a woman in her sixties or seventies with acute or convalescent COVID-19. The rearrangement uses TRBV15 and TRBJ1-4; D perhaps matches TRBD1 (5 bases). CDR3 sequence: CATSRLVGAHEKLFF. The CDR3 bases are TGTGCCACCAGCAGATTGGTAGGGGCACATGAAAAACTGTTTTTT.